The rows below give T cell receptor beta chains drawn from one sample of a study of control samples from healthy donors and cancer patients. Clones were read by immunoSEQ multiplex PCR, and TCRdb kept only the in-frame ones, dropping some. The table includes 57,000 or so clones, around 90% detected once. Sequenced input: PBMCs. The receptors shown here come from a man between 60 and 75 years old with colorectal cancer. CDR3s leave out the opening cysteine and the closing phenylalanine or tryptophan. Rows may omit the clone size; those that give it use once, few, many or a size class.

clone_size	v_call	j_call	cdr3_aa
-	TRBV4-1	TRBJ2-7	ASSERGGTSYEQY
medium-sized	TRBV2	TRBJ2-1	ASSRLGQGARNEQF
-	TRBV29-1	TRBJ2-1	SVGETTRGDEQF
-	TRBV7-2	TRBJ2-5	ASSPWDFYGETQY
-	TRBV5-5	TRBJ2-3	ASSLAPGTSTDTQY
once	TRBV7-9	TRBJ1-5	ASSLGQGQPQH
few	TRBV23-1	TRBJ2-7	ASSHPMTYEQY
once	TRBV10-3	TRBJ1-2	AISDGGHGYT
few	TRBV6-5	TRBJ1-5	ASSSAPNQPQH
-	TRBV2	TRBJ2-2	ASNNRQGATTGELF